The rows below give T cell receptor beta chains drawn from one sample of a study of vaccination effects on CD4 cells after COVID-19. Method: immunoSEQ multiplex PCR; TCRdb's copy keeps in-frame clones and lacks some. The table includes under 25,000 clones, approximately 74% detected once. What these receptors recognize is not known. Sequencing used CD4+ T cells from PBMCs cultured with SARS-CoV-2 spike peptides, obtained before COVID-19 vaccination. Receptor source: a human donor who had a prior SARS-CoV-2 infection. Both conserved end residues are part of each CDR3. The D gene is left open where the match is weak. Clone size is stated in some rows and not others, as once, few, many or a class when expanded.

d_call: .
j_call: TRBJ1-2
v_call: TRBV5-1
clone_size: few
cdr3_aa: CASSSGDLYGYTF
cdr3_nt: TGCGCCAGCAGCTCGGGGGACCTCTATGGCTACACCTTC

d_call: TRBD1
j_call: TRBJ1-6
v_call: TRBV19
clone_size: .
cdr3_aa: CASSIRTGSLGSPLHF
cdr3_nt: TGTGCCAGTAGTATACGGACAGGCAGCCTAGGTTCACCCCTCCACTTT

d_call: TRBD2
j_call: TRBJ2-3
v_call: TRBV5-4
clone_size: few
cdr3_aa: CASSSRTSGAGDTQYF
cdr3_nt: TGTGCCAGCAGCAGTCGGACTAGCGGGGCGGGGGATACGCAGTATTTT

d_call: TRBD1
j_call: TRBJ1-6
v_call: TRBV5-1
clone_size: .
cdr3_aa: CASSPGQGNSPLHF
cdr3_nt: TGCGCCAGCAGCCCGGGACAGGGAAATTCACCCCTCCACTTT

d_call: TRBD2
j_call: TRBJ2-2
v_call: TRBV6-5
clone_size: large
cdr3_aa: CASVQREGYTGELFF
cdr3_nt: TGTGCCAGCGTTCAGCGGGAGGGCTACACCGGGGAGCTGTTTTTT

d_call: .
j_call: TRBJ2-5
v_call: TRBV10-3
clone_size: .
cdr3_aa: CAISGTRGETQYF
cdr3_nt: TGTGCCATCAGTGGGACTAGGGGGGAGACCCAGTACTTC

d_call: .
j_call: TRBJ1-4
v_call: TRBV6-6
clone_size: once
cdr3_aa: CASSPGATNEKLFF
cdr3_nt: TGTGCCAGCAGCCCGGGGGCGACTAATGAAAAACTGTTTTTT

d_call: TRBD1
j_call: TRBJ2-4
v_call: TRBV5-6
clone_size: .
cdr3_aa: CASSFLQGARDAKNIQYF
cdr3_nt: TGTGCCAGCAGCTTCTTACAGGGGGCGCGGGATGCCAAAAACATTCAGTACTTC

d_call: .
j_call: TRBJ2-2
v_call: TRBV7-8
clone_size: few
cdr3_aa: CASSIPPLRASPTGELFF
cdr3_nt: TGTGCCAGCAGTATTCCCCCATTGAGGGCCTCGCCCACCGGGGAGCTGTTTTTT

d_call: .
j_call: TRBJ2-3
v_call: TRBV10-1
clone_size: .
cdr3_aa: CASSAPRTLLATQYF
cdr3_nt: TGCGCCAGCAGTGCCCCAAGGACCCTCTTGGCCACGCAGTATTTT

d_call: TRBD1
j_call: TRBJ1-5
v_call: TRBV4-2
clone_size: .
cdr3_aa: CASSQGQGASNQPQHF
cdr3_nt: TGTGCCAGCAGCCAGGGACAGGGGGCAAGCAATCAGCCCCAGCATTTT